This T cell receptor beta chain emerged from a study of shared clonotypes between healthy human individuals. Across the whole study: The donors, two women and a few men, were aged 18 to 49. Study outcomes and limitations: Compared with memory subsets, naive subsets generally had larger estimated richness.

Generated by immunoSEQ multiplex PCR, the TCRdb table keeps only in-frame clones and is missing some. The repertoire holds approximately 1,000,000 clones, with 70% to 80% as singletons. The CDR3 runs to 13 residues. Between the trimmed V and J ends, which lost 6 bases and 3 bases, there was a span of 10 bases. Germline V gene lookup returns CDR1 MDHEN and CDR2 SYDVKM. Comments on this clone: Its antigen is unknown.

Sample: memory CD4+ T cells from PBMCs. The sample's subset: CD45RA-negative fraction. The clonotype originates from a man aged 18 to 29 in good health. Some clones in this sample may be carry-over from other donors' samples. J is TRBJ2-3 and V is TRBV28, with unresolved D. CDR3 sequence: CASRTRTTDTQYF. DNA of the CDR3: TGTGCCAGCAGGACTCGAACGACAGATACGCAGTATTTT.